This note documents a single T cell receptor (beta chain) sequence. These data are taken from a study of blood T cell repertoires in COVID-19. Here immunoSEQ multiplex PCR was the method, and the copy in TCRdb shows in-frame clones only, minus some. The sample has about 280,000 clones; approximately 85% are singletons. This CDR3 is 13 amino acids long. V was cut by 2 bases and J by 5 bases, with 8 bases left in between. CDR1 is SGHDT and CDR2 is YYEEEE in the germline V gene. Sample: peripheral blood. The clonotype comes from a man in his fifties or sixties with active or convalescent COVID-19. This chain connects TRBV5-6 to TRBJ1-5, with no clear D. In nucleotides, the CDR3 is TGTGCCAGCAGCTTCGGGGATTATCAGCCCCAGCATTTT. Translation gives CASSFGDYQPQHF.